One and the same sample provided the 10 T cell receptor beta chains below, sequenced in a study of tumor-infiltrating lymphocytes in primary liver carcinoma (dated by TCRdb to about 2017). The reads were generated on an Illumina HiSeq 2500. Using a constant-region primer and ProtoScript II reverse transcriptase, TCRbeta-specific cDNA was reverse-transcribed from 450 to 650 ng total RNA. Three nested multiplex PCR rounds, following a slightly modified ARM-PCR procedure, were used to build the TCRbeta libraries. The first two PCR rounds used multiplex TRBV1-TRBV30 forward primers with a Cbeta reverse primer, each for about 10 cycles. The public reads were run again by TCRdb, first through fastp at Q25 and then through MiXCR, and only productive beta chains were kept. Here each entry gathers all rows of one CDR3 protein and keeps the most common genes and DNA. This sample has over 100,000 distinct CDR3 sequences in its table, and 65% to 75% of those were observed once. In total, the top ten clones hold roughly 8.1% of the sample.

Total RNA and DNA were co-extracted without cell sorting from 20-30 mg of bulk tissue using the AllPrep DNA/RNA mini kit. Sequenced: tumor-adjacent normal liver tissue. These receptors were obtained from a woman aged 55-75 years with primary liver carcinoma and hepatitis B virus infection.

This clonotype showed up just once. Because the CDR3 is missing its conserved closing phenylalanine or tryptophan, this is likely a read error. The DNA is omitted, as the CDR3 cannot be located on it reliably, and the CDR3 follows TCRdb's listing. The chain is built from TRBV11-2 and TRBJ2-3; the table's TRBD2 call for D was not verified on the DNA. Germline V gene lookup returns CDR1 SGHAT and CDR2 FQNNGV. The CDR3 is 15 amino acids in total, end residues counted. The CDR3 is CASSPGLAGPDTRYL.

The table lists this clonotype with a few counts. This likely reflects a read error, since a far larger clone is one base away. The chain is built from TRBV12-3 or TRBV12-4 and TRBJ2-2; D is undetermined. CDR3 length: 13 amino acids. The CDR3 here is CASSLGNIGELFF. The CDR3 nucleotides read TGTGCCAGCAGCCTAGGCAACATCGGGGAGCTGTTTTTT.

This clonotype was recorded at least ten times. The chain employs TRBV28 and TRBJ2-3; the D gene is possibly TRBD2 (5 bases). Germline CDR1 MDHEN, CDR2 SYDVKM. V shed 5 bases and J shed 2 bases, with 17 bases lying between them. The CDR3 is 16 residues long. This CDR3 reads CASSLVLVSDTDTQYF. The CDR3 DNA follows: TGTGCCAGCAGTCTAGTACTAGTATCGGACACAGATACGCAGTATTTT.

Notes on this clonotype: This may come from a read error, since a much larger clone is one base off. The genes are TRBV9 and TRBJ2-2; either TRBD1 or TRBD2 may fit D (5 bases each). This CDR3 has 13 amino acids. Germline lookup yields CDR1 SGDLS and CDR2 YYNGEE. Here the CDR3 DNA reads TGTGCCAGCACTAAGGGGAACACCGGGGAGATGTTTTTT. Translating gives CASTKGNTGEMFF.

In this sample, this clonotype turned up many times. The gene calls are TRBV5-4 and TRBJ2-1, with D perhaps TRBD2 (6 bases). Germline V gene lookup returns CDR1 SGHNT and CDR2 YYREEE (reference sequence). The V end lost 0 bases, the J end lost 4 bases, and 14 bases lay between the germline ends. This CDR3 is built from 16 residues. CDR3 DNA sequence: TGTGCCAGCAGCTTGGGGGGGGAGAGGCGGTACAATGAGCAGTTCTTC. Protein product: CASSLGGERRYNEQFF.

As concerns this clonotype: Lacking the conserved final phenylalanine or tryptophan, this CDR3 likely reflects a read error. It is unclear where the CDR3 begins or ends on the DNA, so no DNA is shown, and the CDR3 is as TCRdb lists it. The chain uses TRBV11-2 and TRBJ2-3; the table's D gene call, TRBD2, was not cross checked with the DNA. CDR1 is SGHAT, CDR2 FQNNGV, per germline. The CDR3 totals 15 residues, both ends included. CDR3 sequence: CANRLEAGGTDTQCY.

A note on this clonotype: At one end the junction does not follow the germline gene, possibly because of a read error. The V gene is TRBV5-1, the J gene TRBJ1-1; D is uncertain. The V gene's germline CDR1 is SGHRS and CDR2 YFSETQ. The CDR3 length is 17 residues. CDR3 residues: CASSLILSAEGNTEVFF. DNA for the CDR3: TGCGCCAGCAGCTTGATACTTTCGGCGGAGGGTAACACTGAAGTTTTCTTT.

As regards this clonotype: The junction and the germline gene differ at one end; a read error may be behind it. The V gene is TRBV6-1, the J gene TRBJ2-1, with 7 bases identical to TRBD1. Germline-derived CDR1 and CDR2 are MNHNS and SASEGT. The CDR3 runs to 15 residues. In nucleotides, the CDR3 is TGTGCCAGCAGGGTACAGGGGAGCTCCTACAATGAACAGATCTTC. Encoded protein: CASRVQGSSYNEQIF.

As to this clonotype: It may be a read error: a sequence one base away is much more abundant. This sequence joins TRBV28 and TRBJ2-2; D uncertain. V was shortened by 3 bases and J by 5 bases, with 16 bases between the two germline ends. CDR1 is MDHEN and CDR2 is SYDVKM in the germline V gene. CDR3 size: 16 residues. The CDR3 sequence: CASSFSPTPGTGELFF. The CDR3 DNA is TGTGCCAGCAGTTTTAGCCCCACCCCTGGGACCGGGGAGCTGTTTTTT.

This clonotype was seen a handful of times. The junction does not match germline at one end; this may be a read error. The V call is TRBV11-2, the J call TRBJ2-4; a weak D match, TRBD1 (6 bases). CDR3 size: 15 residues. CDR1 is SGHAT, CDR2 FQNNGV, per germline. CDR3 loop: CASSLLTGSKNTQYF. As DNA, the CDR3 is TGTGCAAGCAGCCTCCTTACAGGGTCCAAAAACACTCAGTACTTC.